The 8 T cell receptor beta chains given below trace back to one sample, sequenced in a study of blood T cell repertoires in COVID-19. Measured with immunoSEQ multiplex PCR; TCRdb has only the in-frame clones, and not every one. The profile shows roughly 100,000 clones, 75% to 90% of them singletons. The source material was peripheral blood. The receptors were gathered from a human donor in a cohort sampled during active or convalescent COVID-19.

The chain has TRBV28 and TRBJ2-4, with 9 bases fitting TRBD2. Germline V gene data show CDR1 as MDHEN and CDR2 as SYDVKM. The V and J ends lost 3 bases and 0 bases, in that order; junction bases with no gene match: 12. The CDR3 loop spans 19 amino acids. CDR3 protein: CASSFWLAGNNLAKNIQYF. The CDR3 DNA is TGTGCCAGCAGTTTCTGGCTAGCGGGGAACAATCTAGCCAAAAACATTCAGTACTTC.

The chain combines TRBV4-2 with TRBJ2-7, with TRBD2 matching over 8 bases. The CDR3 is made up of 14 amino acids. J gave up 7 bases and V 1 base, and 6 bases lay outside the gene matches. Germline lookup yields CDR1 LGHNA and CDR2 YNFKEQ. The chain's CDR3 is CASSQAGGPEEQYF. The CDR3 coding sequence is TGTGCCAGCAGCCAAGCGGGGGGGCCGGAAGAGCAGTACTTC.

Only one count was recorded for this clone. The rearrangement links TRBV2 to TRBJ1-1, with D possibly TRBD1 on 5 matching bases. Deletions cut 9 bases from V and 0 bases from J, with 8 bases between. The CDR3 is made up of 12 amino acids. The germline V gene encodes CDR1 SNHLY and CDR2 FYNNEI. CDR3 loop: CASIRVNTEAFF. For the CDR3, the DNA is TGTGCCAGTATCAGGGTGAACACTGAAGCTTTCTTT. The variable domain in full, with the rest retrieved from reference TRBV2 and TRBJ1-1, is EPEVTQTPSHQVTQMGQEVILRCVPISNHLYFYWYRQILGQKVEFLVSFYNNEISEKSEIFDDQFSVERPDGSNFTLKIRSTKLEDSAMYFCASIRVNTEAFFGQGTRLTVV.

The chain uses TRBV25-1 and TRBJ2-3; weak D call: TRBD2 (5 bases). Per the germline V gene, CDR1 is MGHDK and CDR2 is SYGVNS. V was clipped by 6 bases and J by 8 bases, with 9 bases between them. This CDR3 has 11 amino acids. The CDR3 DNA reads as TGTGCCAGCAGATCCACTAGTACGCAGTATTTT. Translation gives CASRSTSTQYF.

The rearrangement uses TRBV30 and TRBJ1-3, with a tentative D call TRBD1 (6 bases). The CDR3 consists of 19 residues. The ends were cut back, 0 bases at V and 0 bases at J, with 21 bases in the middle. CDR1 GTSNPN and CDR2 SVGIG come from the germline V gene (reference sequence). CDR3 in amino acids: CAWSVLTGFSLISGNTIYF. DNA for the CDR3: TGTGCCTGGAGTGTCCTGACAGGATTCTCACTTATCTCTGGAAACACCATATATTTT.

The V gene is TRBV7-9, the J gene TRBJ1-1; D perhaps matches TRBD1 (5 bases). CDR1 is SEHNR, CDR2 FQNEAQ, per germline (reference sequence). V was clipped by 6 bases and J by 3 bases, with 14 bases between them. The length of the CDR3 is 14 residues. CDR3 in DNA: TGTGCCAGCAGACGAAGCACAGGTCACACTGAAGCTTTCTTT. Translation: CASRRSTGHTEAFF.

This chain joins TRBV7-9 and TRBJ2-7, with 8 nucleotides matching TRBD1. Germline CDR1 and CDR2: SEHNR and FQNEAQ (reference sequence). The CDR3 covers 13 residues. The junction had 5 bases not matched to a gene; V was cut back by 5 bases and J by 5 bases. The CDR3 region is CASSKGQVDEQYF. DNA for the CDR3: TGTGCCAGCAGCAAGGGACAGGTAGACGAGCAGTACTTC.

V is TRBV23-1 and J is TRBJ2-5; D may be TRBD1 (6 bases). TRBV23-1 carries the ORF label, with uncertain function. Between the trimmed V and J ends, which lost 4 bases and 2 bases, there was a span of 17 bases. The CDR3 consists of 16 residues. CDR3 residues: CASSLPQGTLQETQYF. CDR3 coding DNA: TGCGCCAGCAGTCTCCCACAGGGAACCTTACAAGAGACCCAGTACTTC.